These 7 T cell receptor beta chains originate from one sample sequenced in a study of Ad26.COV2.S vaccination and SARS-CoV-2 variants (dated by TCRdb to the early 2020s). Interpreted using the paper, the treatment or condition label stands for: around 19 received Ad26.COV2.S at low or high dose, single or two shots; a few received placebo; per-sample allocation not given. For vaccine and placebo recipients, repertoires were sequenced using samples collected on day 63 after the first injection. Library preparation used the immunoSEQ multiplex PCR assay. Held by TCRdb, this immuneACCESS table contains in-frame sequences only and omits some clones. Under half of the omission traces to an unresolved V gene where checked; the cause of the rest is unknown. Across this sample there are some 480,000 clones, with about 83% seen only once. The ten largest make up around 13% of the sample. The specimen was peripheral blood, collected in a trial of Ad26.COV2.S vaccine versus placebo. All receptors derive from a person aged 18 to 65 who received the Ad26.COV2.S COVID-19 vaccine or a placebo.

DNA of the CDR3: TGTGCCAGTAGTATCGCAGGGGTTGGCCACGAGCAGTACTTC. Its translation is CASSIAGVGHEQYF. The chain uses TRBV19 and TRBJ2-7, with D possibly matching TRBD1 (6 bases). Trimming took 3 bases from V and 5 from J, leaving 14 bases between them. This CDR3 has 14 residues. Germline lookup yields CDR1 LNHDA and CDR2 SQIVND (reference sequence). The complete variable domain, with remaining parts taken from reference TRBV19 and TRBJ2-7, reads DGGITQSPKYLFRKEGQNVTLSCEQNLNHDAMYWYRQDPGQGLRLIYYSQIVNDFQKGDIAEGYSVSREKKESFPLTVTSAQKNPTAFYLCASSIAGVGHEQYFGPGTRLTVT.

CDR3 nucleotide sequence: TGTGCCAGCAGGTGGGACAGTGCCTCTGGGGCCAACGTCCTGACTTTC. This codes for CASRWDSASGANVLTF. V and J are TRBV27 and TRBJ2-6, with 7 bases that match TRBD1. With 6 bases clipped from V and 0 bases from J, the junction kept 5 bases outside the gene matches. Germline V gives CDR1 MNHEY, CDR2 SMNVEV (reference sequence). The CDR3 runs to 16 residues.

The chain couples TRBV2 to TRBJ1-2; D gene uncertain. The CDR3 runs to 14 residues. Germline loops: CDR1 SNHLY, CDR2 FYNNEI. V shed 2 bases and J shed 4 bases, with 11 bases lying between them. The CDR3 loop reads CASSETSRGYGYTF. The CDR3 DNA reads TGTGCCAGCAGTGAAACTTCACGGGGCTATGGCTACACCTTC.

This rearrangement joins TRBV7-2 to TRBJ2-7; 7 bases align to TRBD2. This CDR3 has 14 amino acids. Germline lookup yields CDR1 SGHTA and CDR2 FQGNSA. The V segment lost 6 bases and the J segment 0 bases; nucleotides outside the gene matches: 5. The CDR3 here is CASRDGTTSYEQYF. DNA for the CDR3: TGTGCCAGCAGGGACGGGACTACCTCCTACGAGCAGTACTTC.

This chain uses TRBV7-2 with TRBJ2-1; TRBD2 agrees at 7 bases. Germline CDR1 SGHTA, CDR2 FQGNSA. The CDR3 is 14 amino acids. Trimming cost V 2 bases and J 12 bases; bases outside gene matches: 10. The CDR3: CASSLLGGSGWQFF. DNA of the CDR3: TGTGCCAGCAGCTTACTCGGCGGGAGTGGGTGGCAGTTCTTC.

This clone was observed once. This chain uses TRBV2 with TRBJ2-1; D is possibly TRBD1 or TRBD2 (6 bases each). The CDR3 is 15 amino acids. Deletions cut 4 bases from V and 4 bases from J, with 14 bases between. CDR1 is SNHLY and CDR2 is FYNNEI in the germline V gene. Written as DNA, the CDR3 is TGTGCCAGCAGTGGGGGGGCAGGAACATACAATGAGCAGTTCTTC. It yields the protein CASSGGAGTYNEQFF.

This chain uses TRBV5-1 with TRBJ2-7; 9 positions match TRBD2. V was pared by 4 bases and J by 4 bases, with 6 bases of the junction left unmatched. Germline V lookup: CDR1 SGHRS, CDR2 YFSETQ. The CDR3 covers 14 residues. CDR3 nucleotide sequence: TGCGCCAGCAGCCCGGTAGCGGGAGCTTACGAGCAGTACTTC. It codes for CASSPVAGAYEQYF. The entire variable domain, with the rest obtained from reference TRBV5-1 and TRBJ2-7, is as follows: KAGVTQTPRYLIKTRGQQVTLSCSPISGHRSVSWYQQTPGQGLQFLFEYFSETQRNKGNFPGRFSGRQFSNSRSEMNVSTLELGDSALYLCASSPVAGAYEQYFGPGTRLTVT.